This T cell receptor beta chain was identified in a study of T-cell memory formation after mild COVID-19. Study-wide points: What remained unconfirmed was the SARS-CoV-2 specificity of second-wave clones peaking on day 37. Largely, contracting CD4+ clones fell within CM and EM, and contracting CD8+ clones within EMRA.

As for this clonotype: Its antigen is still unknown.

Libraries for TCRalpha and TCRbeta carried sample barcodes and unique molecular identifiers via 5'RACE. TCRdb reprocessed the 5' RACE reads with MiXCR, giving one entry per CDR3 protein. The sample carries about 390,000 distinct CDR3 sequences, about 15% recorded once. The CDR3 runs to 14 residues. V lost 3 bases to trimming and J lost 4 bases, with 13 bases between them. The germline V gene has CDR1 SGHTS and CDR2 YDEGEE. This receptor was identified in a man in his late teens or twenties who had mild COVID-19 (a few samples of this study predate the infection). Cell type and time point are not known. Sequenced sample: PBMCs or a T cell subset sorted from them (not recorded which). The rearrangement links TRBV5-8 to TRBJ1-2, with a tentative D call TRBD1 (6 bases). The CDR3 is CASSSQAGAYGYTF. CDR3 DNA sequence: TGTGCCAGCAGCTCCCAGGCAGGGGCCTATGGCTACACCTTC.